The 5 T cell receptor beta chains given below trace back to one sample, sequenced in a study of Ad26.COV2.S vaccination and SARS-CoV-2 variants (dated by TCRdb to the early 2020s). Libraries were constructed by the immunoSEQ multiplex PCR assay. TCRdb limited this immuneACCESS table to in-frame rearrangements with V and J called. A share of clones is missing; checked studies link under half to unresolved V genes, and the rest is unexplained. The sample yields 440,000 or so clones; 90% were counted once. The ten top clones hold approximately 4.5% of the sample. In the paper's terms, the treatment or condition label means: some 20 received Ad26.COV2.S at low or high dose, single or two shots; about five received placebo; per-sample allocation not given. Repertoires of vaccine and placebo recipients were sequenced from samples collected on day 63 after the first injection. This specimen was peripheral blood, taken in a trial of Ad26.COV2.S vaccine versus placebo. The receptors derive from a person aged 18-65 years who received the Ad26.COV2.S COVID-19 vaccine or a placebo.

The CDR3 DNA follows: TGTGCCAGCAGCCCCGGGACAGGAAACACCGGGGAGCTGTTTTTT. Its protein is CASSPGTGNTGELFF. The V and J genes are TRBV7-6 and TRBJ2-2, with 8 bases aligning to TRBD1. The CDR3 loop spans 15 amino acids. Germline CDR1 is SGHVS and CDR2 is FNYEAQ. J lost 2 bases, V lost 5 bases, and 4 bases had no gene match.

CDR3 loop: CASSSHRIAYNEQFF. The DNA of the CDR3 is TGTGCCAGCAGCAGTCACAGGATAGCCTACAATGAGCAGTTCTTC. J is TRBJ2-1 and V is TRBV14; TRBD1 might be the D (5 bases). Deletions cut 5 bases from V and 2 bases from J, with 13 bases between. The CDR3 extends over 15 amino acids. Germline values: CDR1 SGHDN, CDR2 FVKESK.

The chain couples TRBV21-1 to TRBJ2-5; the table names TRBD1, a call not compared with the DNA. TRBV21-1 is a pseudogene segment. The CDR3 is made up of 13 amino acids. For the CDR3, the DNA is TGTGCCAGCAACGACATTTACCAAGAGACCCAGTACTTC. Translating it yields CASNDIYQETQYF.

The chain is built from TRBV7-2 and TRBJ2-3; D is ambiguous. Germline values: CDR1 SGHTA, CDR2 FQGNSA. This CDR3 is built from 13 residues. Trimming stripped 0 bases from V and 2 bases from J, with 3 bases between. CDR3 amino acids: CASSLADTDTQYF. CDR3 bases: TGTGCCAGCAGCTTAGCCGACACAGATACGCAGTATTTT.

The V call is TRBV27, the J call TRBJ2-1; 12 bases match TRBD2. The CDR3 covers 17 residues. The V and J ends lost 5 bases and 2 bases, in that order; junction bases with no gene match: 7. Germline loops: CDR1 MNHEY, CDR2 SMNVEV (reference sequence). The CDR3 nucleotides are TGTGCCAGCAGTCCGACTAGCGGGAGTCGGCCCTACAATGAGCAGTTCTTC. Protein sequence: CASSPTSGSRPYNEQFF.